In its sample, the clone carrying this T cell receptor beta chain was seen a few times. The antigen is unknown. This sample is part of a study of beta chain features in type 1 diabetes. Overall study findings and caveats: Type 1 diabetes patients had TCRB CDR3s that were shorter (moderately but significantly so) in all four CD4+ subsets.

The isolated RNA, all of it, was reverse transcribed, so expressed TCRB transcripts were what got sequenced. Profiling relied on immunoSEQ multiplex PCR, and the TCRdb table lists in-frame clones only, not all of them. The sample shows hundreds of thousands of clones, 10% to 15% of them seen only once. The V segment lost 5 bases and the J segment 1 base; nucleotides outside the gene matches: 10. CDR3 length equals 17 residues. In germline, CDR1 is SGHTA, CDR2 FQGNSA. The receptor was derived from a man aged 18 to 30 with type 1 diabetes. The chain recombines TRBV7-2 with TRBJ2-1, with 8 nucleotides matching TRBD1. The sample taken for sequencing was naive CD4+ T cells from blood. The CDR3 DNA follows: TGTGCCAGCAGCCGCCTAGGGACAGGAGGATCCTACAATGAGCAGTTCTTC. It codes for CASSRLGTGGSYNEQFF.